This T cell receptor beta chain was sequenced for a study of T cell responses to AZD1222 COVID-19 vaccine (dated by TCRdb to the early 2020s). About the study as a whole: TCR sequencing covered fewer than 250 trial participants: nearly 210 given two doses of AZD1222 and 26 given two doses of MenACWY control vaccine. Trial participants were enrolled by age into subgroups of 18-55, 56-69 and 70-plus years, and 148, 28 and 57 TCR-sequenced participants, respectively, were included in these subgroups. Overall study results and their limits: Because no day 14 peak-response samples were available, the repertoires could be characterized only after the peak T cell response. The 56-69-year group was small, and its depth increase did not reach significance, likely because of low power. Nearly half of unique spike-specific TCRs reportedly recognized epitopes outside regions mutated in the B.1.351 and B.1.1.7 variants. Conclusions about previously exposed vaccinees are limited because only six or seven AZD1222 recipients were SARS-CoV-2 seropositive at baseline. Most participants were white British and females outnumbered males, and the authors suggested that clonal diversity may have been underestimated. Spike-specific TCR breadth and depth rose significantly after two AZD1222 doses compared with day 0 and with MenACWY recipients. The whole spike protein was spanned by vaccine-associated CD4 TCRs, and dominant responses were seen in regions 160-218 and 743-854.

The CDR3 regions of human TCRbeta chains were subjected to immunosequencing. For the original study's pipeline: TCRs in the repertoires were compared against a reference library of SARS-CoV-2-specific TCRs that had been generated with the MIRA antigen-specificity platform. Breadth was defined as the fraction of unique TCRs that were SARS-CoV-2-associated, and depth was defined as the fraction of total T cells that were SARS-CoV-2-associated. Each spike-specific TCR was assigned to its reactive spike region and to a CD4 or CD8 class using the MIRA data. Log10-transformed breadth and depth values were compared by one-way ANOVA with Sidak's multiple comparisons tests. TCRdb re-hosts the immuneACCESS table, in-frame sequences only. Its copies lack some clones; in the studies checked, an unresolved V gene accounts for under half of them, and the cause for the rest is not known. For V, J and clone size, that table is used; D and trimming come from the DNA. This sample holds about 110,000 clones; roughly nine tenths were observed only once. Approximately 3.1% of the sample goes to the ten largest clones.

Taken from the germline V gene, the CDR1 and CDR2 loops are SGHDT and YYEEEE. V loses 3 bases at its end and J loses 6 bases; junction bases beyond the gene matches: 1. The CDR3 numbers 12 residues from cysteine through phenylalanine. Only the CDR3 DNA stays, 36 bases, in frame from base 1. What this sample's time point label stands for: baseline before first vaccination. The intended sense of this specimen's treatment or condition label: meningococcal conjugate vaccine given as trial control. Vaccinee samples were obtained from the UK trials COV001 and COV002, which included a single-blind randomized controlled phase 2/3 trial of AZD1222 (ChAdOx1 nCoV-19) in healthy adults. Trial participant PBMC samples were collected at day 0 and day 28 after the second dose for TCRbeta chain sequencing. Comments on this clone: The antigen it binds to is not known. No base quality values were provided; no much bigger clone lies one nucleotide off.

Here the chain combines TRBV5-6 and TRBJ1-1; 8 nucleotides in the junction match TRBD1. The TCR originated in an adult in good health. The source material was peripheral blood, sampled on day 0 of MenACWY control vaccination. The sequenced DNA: TGTGCCAGCAGCTGGGGACAGGCTGAAGCTTTCTTT. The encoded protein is CASSWGQAEAFF.